This TCR beta chain was sequenced during a study of cytomegalovirus exposure and HLA in healthy donors. The ends were cut back, 7 bases at V and 2 bases at J, with 18 bases in the middle. The V gene's germline CDR1 is SGHNT and CDR2 YYREEE (reference sequence). The CDR3 has 16 residues. Comment on this clone: Its antigen is still unknown.

Study results and caveats: Under in vitro conditions, three CMV-associated chains were confirmed as specific for CMV antigens. 150 or so TCR beta chains were listed as cytomegalovirus-associated. Productive status was seen about 87% or about 30% of the time for most TCR beta V segments in an earlier analysis. Other equally common chains were less clonally expanded than HLA-associated TCR beta chains, a later analysis showed.

Amplification used 60 Vbeta primers and 13 Jbeta primers. Sequencing was performed with immunoSEQ multiplex PCR; in TCRdb, only in-frame clones are kept and a portion is missing. The sample's table shows 100,000 to 150,000 clones. The clonotype comes from a woman aged 35 to 49 in good health and CMV-seronegative. V and J are TRBV5-4 and TRBJ2-2; TRBD1 is a possible D gene (5 bases). The specimen was PBMCs. CDR3 sequence (DNA): TGTGCCAGCCAACCCCGACAGCAGAAAAACACCGGGGAGCTGTTTTTT. It translates to CASQPRQQKNTGELFF. Full variable domain (outside the CDR3, taken from reference TRBV5-4 and TRBJ2-2): ETGVTQSPTHLIKTRGQQVTLRCSSQSGHNTVSWYQQALGQGPQFIFQYYREEENGRGNFPPRFSGLQFPNYSSELNVNALELDDSALYLCASQPRQQKNTGELFFGEGSRLTVL.